This is a list of T cell receptor beta chains from one sample in a study of metastatic and nonmetastatic thyroid tumors. TCRdb reanalyzed the PCR reads via MiXCR. The repertoire includes tens of thousands of clones, about 4% of them detected once, and 21% sits in the top ten. Material for sequencing was blood. The receptors were gathered from a female donor with papillary thyroid cancer or a benign thyroid nodule (not recorded which). Some clones in this sample may be carry-over from other donors' samples. Both conserved end residues are part of each CDR3. A D gene is named only where the DNA matches it firmly. The listing skips clone size in some rows; elsewhere it reads once, few, many or a size class.

V	size	D	J	DNA	CDR3
TRBV20-1	many	TRBD2	TRBJ2-3	TGCAGTGCGCGTCTAGCGGACGGGGCAGATACGCAGTATTTT	CSARLADGADTQYF
TRBV9	many	.	TRBJ1-3	TGTGCCAGCAGCGTTGGGAGGACTGGAAACACCATATATTTT	CASSVGRTGNTIYF
TRBV7-6	many	.	TRBJ1-1	TGTGCCAGCAGCCAATTTAGACGGACTCAGGGAGTGGCTTTCTTT	CASSQFRRTQGVAFF
TRBV6-2/TRBV6-3	.	.	TRBJ1-5	TGTGCCAGCAGTGCCATTTTGGGGCCCCAGCATTTT	CASSAILGPQHF
TRBV20-1	.	TRBD1	TRBJ2-7	TGCAGTGCTCTCAGCCAGGGGGCTAGCGAGCAGTACTTC	CSALSQGASEQYF
TRBV2	medium-sized	.	TRBJ2-7	TGTGCCAGCAGCATCGGACTCGAGCAGTACTTC	CASSIGLEQYF
TRBV6-2/TRBV6-3	.	.	TRBJ1-1	TGTGCCAGCAACCAGGCTACACTGAACACTGAAGCTTTCTTT	CASNQATLNTEAFF
TRBV29-1	.	.	TRBJ1-2	TGCAGCGTTGAACGGCAGGGGAACCCCATTACGGGCTACACCTTC	CSVERQGNPITGYTF
TRBV15	.	.	TRBJ2-2	TGTGCCACCAGCAGAGATCGTGGGCATGTCACTGGGGAGCTGTTTTTT	CATSRDRGHVTGELFF
TRBV6-2/TRBV6-3	.	.	TRBJ2-7	TGTGCCAGCGGTTACTCGAGGGCTAGTACGGACTACGAGCAGTACTTC	CASGYSRASTDYEQYF
TRBV7-6	.	TRBD1	TRBJ1-1	TGTGCCAGCACCACGCGGGACAGTAGTGAAGCTTTCTTT	CASTTRDSSEAFF
TRBV25-1	many	.	TRBJ2-1	TGTGCCAGCAGTGAATATCCCGGGAGCTCCTACAATGAGCAGTTCTTC	CASSEYPGSSYNEQFF
TRBV13	.	.	TRBJ2-7	TGTGCCGGCAGCAGGGGAAAGCTCTCCTACGAGCAGTACTTC	CAGSRGKLSYEQYF
TRBV28	medium-sized	.	TRBJ2-7	TGTGCCAGCGAAATTTCGGGGGAGCAGTACTTC	CASEISGEQYF
TRBV27	few	.	TRBJ2-1	TGTGCCAGCAGCTCGTGGGACCGCGAGGTCAATGAGCAGTTCTTC	CASSSWDREVNEQFF
TRBV20-1	.	.	TRBJ2-7	TGCGGTGCTGGGAACAGCGGTACCTACGAGCAGTACTTC	CGAGNSGTYEQYF
TRBV6-1	few	TRBD1	TRBJ2-7	TGTGCCAGAAGACCTTTAGACTCGGGACAGATCTACGAGCAGTACTTC	CARRPLDSGQIYEQYF
TRBV7-2	many	.	TRBJ2-1	TGTGCCAGCAGCTTACAGTCTAGGAGGGCCAATGAGCAGTTCTTC	CASSLQSRRANEQFF
TRBV4-1	many	TRBD2	TRBJ2-1	TGCGCCAGCAGCCAAGTCGGACTAGCGGATTACAATGAGCAGTTCTTC	CASSQVGLADYNEQFF
TRBV20-1	few	.	TRBJ2-7	TGCAGTGCTAGACAAACCTACGAGCAGTACTTC	CSARQTYEQYF
TRBV29-1	many	.	TRBJ1-4	TGCAGCGTTGGAGTGGGGAAAACCCGGGATGAAAAACTGTTTTTT	CSVGVGKTRDEKLFF
TRBV9	many	.	TRBJ2-6	TGTGCCAGCAGCGTTACATTAGGGGCCAACGTCCTGACTTTC	CASSVTLGANVLTF